Below are 23 T cell receptor beta chains sequenced from a single sample in a study of beta chain features in type 1 diabetes. What was sequenced were expressed TCRB transcripts, since all of the isolated RNA had been reverse transcribed. Method: immunoSEQ multiplex PCR; TCRdb's copy keeps in-frame clones and lacks some. The sample lists fewer than 300,000 clones, about a tenth occurring once. Study results and limitations: People with Type 1 diabetes carried modestly yet significantly shorter TCRB CDR3s in all four CD4+ subsets.

Their antigens remain unidentified. The sequenced sample consisted of naive CD4+ T cells from blood. These receptors came from a man aged 30 to 39 with type 1 diabetes.

This chain joins TRBV19 and TRBJ1-2, with TRBD1 as a possible D gene (6 bases). Deletions cut 6 bases from V and 6 bases from J, with 20 bases between. Germline-derived CDR1 and CDR2 are LNHDA and SQIVND (reference sequence). This CDR3 region has 15 residues. The DNA of the CDR3 is TGTGCCAGTAGATATGATTGGGCAGGGGAGAATGGCTACACCTTC. Amino acids: CASRYDWAGENGYTF.

This clone turned up a few times. CDR3 in amino acids: CASSSARRGTQYF. The CDR3 nucleotides read TGTGCCAGCAGTTCGGCCCGGAGAGGGACCCAGTACTTC. The chain recombines TRBV28 with TRBJ2-5; the D is unclear. This CDR3 spans 13 amino acids. Germline values: CDR1 MDHEN, CDR2 SYDVKM. The V and J ends lost 4 bases and 7 bases respectively, with 13 bases between them.

V and J are TRBV9 and TRBJ1-1; the D is unclear. V was trimmed by 3 bases and J by 0 bases, leaving 6 bases between them. Germline-derived CDR1 and CDR2 are SGDLS and YYNGEE. This CDR3 comprises 13 residues. The CDR3 loop reads CASSASLNTEAFF. CDR3 DNA: TGTGCCAGCAGCGCTAGCCTGAACACTGAAGCTTTCTTT.

The chain employs TRBV5-1 and TRBJ2-2, with TRBD1 matching 8 bases. This CDR3 contains 17 residues. Germline V gives CDR1 SGHRS, CDR2 YFSETQ. V trimming: 3 bases; J trimming: 0 bases; junction bases outside the gene matches: 7. DNA for the CDR3: TGCGCCAGCAGCTCTGGACAGGGAATAGCGAACACCGGGGAGCTGTTTTTT. Translated, it gives CASSSGQGIANTGELFF.

This clone showed up just a few times. The chain employs TRBV30 and TRBJ2-2; a possible D gene is TRBD2 (5 bases). Looked up from germline, CDR1 is GTSNPN and CDR2 is SVGIG (reference sequence). V lost 0 bases to trimming and J lost 5 bases, with 13 bases between them. The CDR3 length is 15 residues. CDR3 in DNA: TGTGCCTGGAGTGTTGAGGGTCAGCGGACCGGGGAGCTGTTTTTT. Its protein product is CAWSVEGQRTGELFF.

This clone was detected a few times. The chain joins TRBV14 to TRBJ2-7; 7 bases are shared with TRBD2. The CDR3 extends over 14 amino acids. CDR1 is SGHDN and CDR2 is FVKESK in the germline V gene. The V and J ends lost 3 bases and 6 bases, in that order; junction bases with no gene match: 8. The CDR3 DNA reads as TGTGCCAGCAGCCACATCCGGGACTACTCCGAGCAGTACTTC. It specifies CASSHIRDYSEQYF.

The chain joins TRBV2 to TRBJ1-2; TRBD1 matches 9 bases. V was clipped by 4 bases and J by 9 bases; unmatched bases: 3. Germline CDR1 SNHLY, CDR2 FYNNEI. The CDR3 loop spans 12 amino acids. CDR3: CASSADRGSYTF. CDR3 DNA sequence: TGTGCCAGCAGTGCGGACAGGGGAAGCTACACCTTC.

The gene calls are TRBV10-3 and TRBJ1-2; D ambiguous. Trimming cost V 6 bases and J 3 bases, with 14 bases left between them. The germline V gene has CDR1 ENHRY and CDR2 SYGVKD. CDR3 length: 14 amino acids. CDR3 DNA sequence: TGTGCCATCAGCCCCGGCAACAGAGACTATGGCTACACCTTC. Protein product: CAISPGNRDYGYTF.

This clone was observed a handful of times. The chain is built from TRBV4-3 and TRBJ1-2; D may be TRBD1 (6 bases). CDR3 size: 17 residues. In germline, CDR1 is LGHNA, CDR2 YSLEER. The V and J ends lost 0 bases and 4 bases respectively, with 18 bases between them. The CDR3 is CASSQDRGAAGFYGYTF. The CDR3 bases are TGCGCCAGCAGCCAAGATCGGGGGGCAGCGGGGTTCTATGGCTACACCTTC.

The chain has TRBV7-9 and TRBJ1-2, with TRBD1 as a possible D gene (6 bases). Germline CDR1 reads SEHNR; CDR2 reads FQNEAQ (reference sequence). The CDR3 extends over 13 amino acids. Trimming cost V 4 bases and J 4 bases, with 10 bases left between them. DNA for the CDR3: TGTGCCAGCAGCTCGGACAGTTCCTATGGCTACACCTTC. The encoded protein is CASSSDSSYGYTF.

The chain combines TRBV11-2 with TRBJ2-1; the D gene is possibly TRBD2 (5 bases). Per germline, CDR1 SGHAT and CDR2 FQNNGV. V dropped 6 bases and J dropped 8 bases, with 14 bases sitting between them. The CDR3 length is 13 residues. The CDR3 region has the DNA TGTGCCAGCAGTCCCCGGAGGCGGGATGAGCAGTTCTTC. This encodes CASSPRRRDEQFF.

The rearrangement joins TRBV27 to TRBJ2-7; TRBD1 agrees at 7 bases. V gave up 4 bases and J gave up 7 bases; unmatched junction bases: 13. The germline V gene has CDR1 MNHEY and CDR2 SMNVEV (reference sequence). This CDR3 region has 15 residues. For the CDR3, the DNA is TGTGCCAGCAGTTCCCCAGACAGGGTGATGGGGGAGCAGTACTTC. Translated: CASSSPDRVMGEQYF.

The chain couples TRBV2 to TRBJ1-6, with 7 nucleotides matching TRBD1. CDR3 size: 13 residues. With 8 bases clipped from V and 5 bases from J, the junction kept 3 bases outside the gene matches. CDR1 and CDR2 from the germline V gene are SNHLY and FYNNEI. The CDR3 nucleotides read TGTGCCAGCGGGGGACAGAATAATTCACCCCTCCACTTT. Protein: CASGGQNNSPLHF.

V usage is TRBV6-6 and J usage is TRBJ1-1; 9 positions agree with TRBD1. V gave up 5 bases and J gave up 10 bases; unmatched junction bases: 8. The CDR3 extends over 13 amino acids. Germline V CDR1 and CDR2: MNHNY, SVGAGI (reference sequence). The CDR3 reads CASSRDRVVRAFF. The CDR3 DNA follows: TGTGCCAGCAGTCGGGACAGGGTGGTGAGAGCTTTCTTT.

This sequence joins TRBV7-3 and TRBJ2-6; a possible D gene is TRBD2 (6 bases). The CDR3 is 17 residues long. V lost 3 bases and J 0 bases, leaving 12 bases between the germline ends. CDR1 and CDR2 from the germline V gene are SGHTA and FQGTGA. CDR3 protein: CASSFQAGPSGANVLTF. The CDR3 DNA is TGTGCCAGCAGCTTCCAAGCGGGTCCCTCTGGGGCCAACGTCCTGACTTTC.

This rearrangement joins TRBV4-2 to TRBJ1-2; TRBD1 is a possible D gene (6 bases). This CDR3 is 15 amino acids long. Trimming left V 1 base short and J 8 bases short, with 17 bases between. CDR1 LGHNA and CDR2 YNFKEQ come from the germline V gene. The chain's CDR3 is CASSQAEGGRGGYTF. DNA of the CDR3: TGTGCCAGCAGCCAAGCCGAAGGGGGTCGGGGAGGCTACACCTTC.

This clone has a handful of counts. The chain couples TRBV19 to TRBJ1-5; no definite D call. CDR3 size: 12 residues. CDR1 and CDR2 from the germline V gene are LNHDA and SQIVND (reference sequence). Between the trimmed V and J ends, which lost 1 base and 5 bases, there was a span of 3 bases. The CDR3 nucleotides read TGTGCCAGTAGTATAGGCGATCAGCCCCAGCATTTT. Protein sequence: CASSIGDQPQHF.

This clone was counted only a few times. CDR3 protein: CSVEKRVRDGYTF. The CDR3 bases are TGCAGCGTTGAAAAGCGGGTGAGAGATGGCTACACCTTC. The chain employs TRBV29-1 and TRBJ1-2, with no clear D. Germline V gene data show CDR1 as SQVTM and CDR2 as ANQGSEA. The CDR3 is 13 residues long. V lost 2 bases to trimming and J lost 6 bases, with 13 bases between them.

J is TRBJ2-4 and V is TRBV7-9, with D possibly matching TRBD2 (5 bases). Germline assignment: CDR1 SEHNR and CDR2 FQNEAQ (reference sequence). V was clipped by 5 bases and J by 0 bases, with 8 bases between them. The CDR3 runs 14 residues. The CDR3 DNA reads TGTGCCAGCAGCCCGGGGAGAGCCAAAAACATTCAGTACTTC. Translating gives CASSPGRAKNIQYF.

This clone was observed a few times. This chain connects TRBV9 to TRBJ2-1; D is possibly TRBD2 (5 bases). The CDR3 has 14 amino acids. Trimming shortened V by 1 base and J by 5 bases, and 10 bases separated the two germline ends. Germline V gene sequence: CDR1 SGDLS, CDR2 YYNGEE. CDR3 loop: CASSVRGIDNEQFF. The CDR3 coding sequence is TGTGCCAGCAGCGTACGAGGGATTGACAATGAGCAGTTCTTC.

This clone was detected a few times. This chain joins TRBV29-1 and TRBJ1-1, with 7 bases matching TRBD1. Trimming removed 7 bases from V and 5 bases from J; junction bases left unmatched: 19. Germline loops: CDR1 SQVTM, CDR2 ANQGSEA. The CDR3 contains 16 residues. CDR3 in amino acids: CSAGRKEGASRTEAFF. CDR3 coding DNA: TGCAGCGCTGGGCGAAAGGAGGGGGCGTCGAGGACTGAAGCTTTCTTT.

The chain uses TRBV18 and TRBJ2-4; possible D gene TRBD2, 5 bases. Germline V gene sequence: CDR1 KGHSH, CDR2 LQKENI. The CDR3 length is 17 residues. Between the trimmed V and J ends, which lost 3 bases and 0 bases, there was a span of 15 bases. CDR3 sequence (DNA): TGTGCCAGCTCACCGTCGGGAAACGAACTAGCCAAAAACATTCAGTACTTC. This sequence encodes CASSPSGNELAKNIQYF.

The rearrangement joins TRBV7-8 to TRBJ2-7, with TRBD1 matching over 8 bases. V gave up 5 bases and J gave up 2 bases; unmatched junction bases: 8. Germline CDR1 is SGHVS and CDR2 is FQNEAQ. The CDR3 is 15 residues long. The CDR3 nucleotides read TGTGCCAGCAGCCAATCCCCGGGACAGGCCTACGAGCAGTACTTC. Encoded protein: CASSQSPGQAYEQYF.